This T cell receptor (beta chain) was recovered during a study of OX40 agonist ivuxolimab in advanced cancers. Turning to the study itself: The patients' treatment was ivuxolimab, an agonistic anti-OX40 (CD134) antibody. Among those enrolled, mean age was about 58 years (range roughly 20 to 80) and approximately 83% were male.

Germline V lookup: CDR1 ENHRY, CDR2 SYGVKD. This CDR3 is 15 amino acids long. V lost 2 bases to trimming and J lost 5 bases, with 12 bases between them. Points from the study as a whole: Also present in some nonresponders was a low level of normalized T-cell clonal expansion. CD8+ T cells were the subset that, on average, had more expanded clones than CD4+.

To note about this clone: As yet, its antigen is unknown.

The assay was immunoSEQ multiplex PCR, and TCRdb's table has in-frame clones only and misses some. Of under 80,000 clones listed, nearly 95% are singletons. This TCR was recovered from an adult with an advanced solid tumor such as melanoma, head and neck, liver or kidney cancer. Sequenced material: CD4+ or CD8+ T cells sorted from blood, taken in a trial of the OX40 agonist ivuxolimab. The chain is built from TRBV10-3 and TRBJ1-4; perhaps TRBD1 as D (6 bases). CDR3: CAISEEGTHNEKLFF. The CDR3 bases are TGTGCCATCAGTGAGGAAGGGACACACAATGAAAAACTGTTTTTT.